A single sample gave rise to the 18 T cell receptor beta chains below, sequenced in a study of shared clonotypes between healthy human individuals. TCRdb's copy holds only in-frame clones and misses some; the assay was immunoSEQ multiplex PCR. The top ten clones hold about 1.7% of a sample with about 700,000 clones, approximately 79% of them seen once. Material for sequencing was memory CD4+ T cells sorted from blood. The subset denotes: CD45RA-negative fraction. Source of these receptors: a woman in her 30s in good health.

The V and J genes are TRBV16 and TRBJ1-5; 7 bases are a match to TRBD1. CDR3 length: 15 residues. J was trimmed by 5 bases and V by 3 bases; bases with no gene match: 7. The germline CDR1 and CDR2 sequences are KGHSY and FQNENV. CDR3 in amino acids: CASSQTGRIDQPQHF. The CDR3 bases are TGTGCCAGCAGCCAGACAGGGAGGATTGATCAGCCCCAGCATTTT. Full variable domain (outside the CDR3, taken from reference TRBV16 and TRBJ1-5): GEEVAQTPKHLVRGEGQKAKLYCAPIKGHSYVFWYQQVLKNEFKFLISFQNENVFDETGMPKERFSAKCLPNSPCSLEIQATKLEDSAVYFCASSQTGRIDQPQHFGDGTRLSIL.

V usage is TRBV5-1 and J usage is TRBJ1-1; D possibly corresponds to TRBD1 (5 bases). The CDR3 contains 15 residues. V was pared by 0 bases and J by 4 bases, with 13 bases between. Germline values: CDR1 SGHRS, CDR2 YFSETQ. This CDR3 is CASSLGAGQITEAFF. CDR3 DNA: TGCGCCAGCAGCTTGGGGGCGGGGCAGATCACTGAAGCTTTCTTT.

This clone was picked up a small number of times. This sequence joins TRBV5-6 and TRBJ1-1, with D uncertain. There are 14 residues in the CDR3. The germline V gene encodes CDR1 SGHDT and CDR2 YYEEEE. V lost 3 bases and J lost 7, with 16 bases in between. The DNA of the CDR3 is TGTGCCAGCAGCTCACTAACTCTAACAGTTGAAGCTTTCTTT. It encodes CASSSLTLTVEAFF.

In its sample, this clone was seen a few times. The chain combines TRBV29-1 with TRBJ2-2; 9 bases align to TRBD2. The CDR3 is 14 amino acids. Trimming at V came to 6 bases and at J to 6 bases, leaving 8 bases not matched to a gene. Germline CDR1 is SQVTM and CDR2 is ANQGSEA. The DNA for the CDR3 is TGCAGCGTGATAGCGGGAGTGCGCGCCGGGGAGCTGTTTTTT. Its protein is CSVIAGVRAGELFF.

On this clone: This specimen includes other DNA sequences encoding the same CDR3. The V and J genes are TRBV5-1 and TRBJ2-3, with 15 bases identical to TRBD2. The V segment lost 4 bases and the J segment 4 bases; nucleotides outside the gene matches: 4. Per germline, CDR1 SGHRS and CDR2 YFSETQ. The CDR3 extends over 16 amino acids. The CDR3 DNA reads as TGCGCCAGCAGCCAGGGACTAGCGGGAGGAGCAGATACGCAGTATTTT. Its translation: CASSQGLAGGADTQYF.

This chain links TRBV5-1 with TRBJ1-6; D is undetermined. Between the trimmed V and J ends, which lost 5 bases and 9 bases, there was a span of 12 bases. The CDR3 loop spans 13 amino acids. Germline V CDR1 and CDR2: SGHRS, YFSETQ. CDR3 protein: CASSVEEGSPLHF. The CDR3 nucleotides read TGCGCCAGCAGTGTGGAGGAGGGTTCACCCCTCCACTTT.

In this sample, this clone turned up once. DNA of the CDR3: TGTGCCAGCCGGGACAAAGGTCCTAGCACAGATACGCAGTATTTT. Residues: CASRDKGPSTDTQYF. The rearrangement links TRBV25-1 to TRBJ2-3; D possibly corresponds to TRBD1 (6 bases). V gave up 8 bases and J gave up 0 bases, with 15 bases separating them. The CDR3 is 15 residues long. CDR1 and CDR2 from the germline V gene are MGHDK and SYGVNS. The variable domain in full, completed from reference TRBV25-1 and TRBJ2-3, reads EADIYQTPRYLVIGTGKKITLECSQTMGHDKMYWYQQDPGMELHLIHYSYGVNSTEKGDLSSESTVSRIRTEHFPLTLESARPSHTSQYLCASRDKGPSTDTQYFGPGTRLTVL.

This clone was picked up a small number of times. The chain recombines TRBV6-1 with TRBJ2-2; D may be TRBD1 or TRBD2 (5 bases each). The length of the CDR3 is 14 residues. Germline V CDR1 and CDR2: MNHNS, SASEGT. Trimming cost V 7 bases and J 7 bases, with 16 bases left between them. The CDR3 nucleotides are TGTGCCAGCACCCGGACATCCGAGGGCGGGGAGCTGTTTTTT. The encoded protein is CASTRTSEGGELFF.

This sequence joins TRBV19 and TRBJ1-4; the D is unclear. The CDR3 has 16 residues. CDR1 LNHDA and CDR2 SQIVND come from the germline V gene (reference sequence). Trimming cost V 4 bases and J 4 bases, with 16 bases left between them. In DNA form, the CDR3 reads TGTGCCAGTAGTACCACCGCTGCGGGGAGTAATGAAAAACTGTTTTTT. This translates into CASSTTAAGSNEKLFF. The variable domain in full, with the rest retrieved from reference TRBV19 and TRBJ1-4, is DGGITQSPKYLFRKEGQNVTLSCEQNLNHDAMYWYRQDPGQGLRLIYYSQIVNDFQKGDIAEGYSVSREKKESFPLTVTSAQKNPTAFYLCASSTTAAGSNEKLFFGSGTQLSVL.

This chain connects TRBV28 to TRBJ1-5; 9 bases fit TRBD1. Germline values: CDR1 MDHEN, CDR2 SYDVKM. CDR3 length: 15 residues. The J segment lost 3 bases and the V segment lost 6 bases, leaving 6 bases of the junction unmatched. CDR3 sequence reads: CASSAGTGHNQPQHF. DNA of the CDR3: TGTGCCAGCAGCGCTGGGACAGGGCACAATCAGCCCCAGCATTTT.

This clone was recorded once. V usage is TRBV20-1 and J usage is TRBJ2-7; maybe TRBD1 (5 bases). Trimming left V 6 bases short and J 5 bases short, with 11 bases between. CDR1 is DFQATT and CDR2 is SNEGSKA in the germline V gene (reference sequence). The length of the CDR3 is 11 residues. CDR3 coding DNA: TGCAGTGCCGACAGTATACACGAGCAGTACTTC. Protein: CSADSIHEQYF.

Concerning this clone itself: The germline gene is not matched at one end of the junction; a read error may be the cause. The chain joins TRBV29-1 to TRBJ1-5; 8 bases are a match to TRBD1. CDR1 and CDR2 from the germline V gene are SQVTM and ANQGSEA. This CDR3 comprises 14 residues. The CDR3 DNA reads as TGCAGCGTTCAAGACAGGGGCGCGAATCAGCCCCAGCATTTT. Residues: CSVQDRGANQPQHF.

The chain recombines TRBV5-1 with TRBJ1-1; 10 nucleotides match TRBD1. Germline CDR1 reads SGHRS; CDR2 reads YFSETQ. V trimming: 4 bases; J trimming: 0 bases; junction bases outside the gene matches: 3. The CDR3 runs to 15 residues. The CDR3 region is CASSVTGGMNTEAFF. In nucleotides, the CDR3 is TGCGCCAGCAGCGTGACAGGGGGCATGAACACTGAAGCTTTCTTT.

The DNA of the CDR3 is TGTGCCAGCAGGACTAGCGGGAGGGCCGAAGAGCAGTACTTC. The encoded protein is CASRTSGRAEEQYF. This chain connects TRBV6-5 to TRBJ2-7; TRBD2 agrees at 14 bases. CDR3 length equals 14 residues. V shed 6 bases, J shed 7 bases, and the junction held 5 bases outside the gene matches. Per the germline V gene, CDR1 is MNHEY and CDR2 is SVGAGI.

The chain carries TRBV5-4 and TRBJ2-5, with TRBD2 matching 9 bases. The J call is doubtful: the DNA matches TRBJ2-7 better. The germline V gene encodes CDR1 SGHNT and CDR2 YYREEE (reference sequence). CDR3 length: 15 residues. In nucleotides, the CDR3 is TGTGCCAGCAGTCCAAATAGCGGGAGAAGAGGCGAGCAGTACTTC. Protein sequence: CASSPNSGRRGEQYF.

CDR3 nucleotides: TGTGCCAGCAACTCGGTGGGAGCGGCAGGGGGCTCTGGTGGCTACACCTTC. Translated, it gives CASNSVGAAGGSGGYTF. The chain has TRBV28 and TRBJ1-2; 8 bases are a match to TRBD1. Trimming took 7 bases from V and 7 from J; bases not matched to a gene: 20. The length of the CDR3 is 17 residues. From germline, CDR1 is MDHEN and CDR2 SYDVKM.

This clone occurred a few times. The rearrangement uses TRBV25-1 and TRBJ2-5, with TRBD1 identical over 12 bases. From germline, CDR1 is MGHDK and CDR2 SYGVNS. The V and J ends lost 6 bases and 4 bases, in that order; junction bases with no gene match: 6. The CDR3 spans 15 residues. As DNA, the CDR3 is TGTGCCAGCAGCAAAGGGACAGGGGGCGGAGAGACCCAGTACTTC. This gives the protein CASSKGTGGGETQYF.

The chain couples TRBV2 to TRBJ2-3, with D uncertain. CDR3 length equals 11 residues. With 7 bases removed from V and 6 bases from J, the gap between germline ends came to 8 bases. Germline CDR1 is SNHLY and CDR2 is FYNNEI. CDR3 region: CASTKADTQYF. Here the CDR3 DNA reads TGTGCCAGCACCAAAGCGGATACGCAGTATTTT.